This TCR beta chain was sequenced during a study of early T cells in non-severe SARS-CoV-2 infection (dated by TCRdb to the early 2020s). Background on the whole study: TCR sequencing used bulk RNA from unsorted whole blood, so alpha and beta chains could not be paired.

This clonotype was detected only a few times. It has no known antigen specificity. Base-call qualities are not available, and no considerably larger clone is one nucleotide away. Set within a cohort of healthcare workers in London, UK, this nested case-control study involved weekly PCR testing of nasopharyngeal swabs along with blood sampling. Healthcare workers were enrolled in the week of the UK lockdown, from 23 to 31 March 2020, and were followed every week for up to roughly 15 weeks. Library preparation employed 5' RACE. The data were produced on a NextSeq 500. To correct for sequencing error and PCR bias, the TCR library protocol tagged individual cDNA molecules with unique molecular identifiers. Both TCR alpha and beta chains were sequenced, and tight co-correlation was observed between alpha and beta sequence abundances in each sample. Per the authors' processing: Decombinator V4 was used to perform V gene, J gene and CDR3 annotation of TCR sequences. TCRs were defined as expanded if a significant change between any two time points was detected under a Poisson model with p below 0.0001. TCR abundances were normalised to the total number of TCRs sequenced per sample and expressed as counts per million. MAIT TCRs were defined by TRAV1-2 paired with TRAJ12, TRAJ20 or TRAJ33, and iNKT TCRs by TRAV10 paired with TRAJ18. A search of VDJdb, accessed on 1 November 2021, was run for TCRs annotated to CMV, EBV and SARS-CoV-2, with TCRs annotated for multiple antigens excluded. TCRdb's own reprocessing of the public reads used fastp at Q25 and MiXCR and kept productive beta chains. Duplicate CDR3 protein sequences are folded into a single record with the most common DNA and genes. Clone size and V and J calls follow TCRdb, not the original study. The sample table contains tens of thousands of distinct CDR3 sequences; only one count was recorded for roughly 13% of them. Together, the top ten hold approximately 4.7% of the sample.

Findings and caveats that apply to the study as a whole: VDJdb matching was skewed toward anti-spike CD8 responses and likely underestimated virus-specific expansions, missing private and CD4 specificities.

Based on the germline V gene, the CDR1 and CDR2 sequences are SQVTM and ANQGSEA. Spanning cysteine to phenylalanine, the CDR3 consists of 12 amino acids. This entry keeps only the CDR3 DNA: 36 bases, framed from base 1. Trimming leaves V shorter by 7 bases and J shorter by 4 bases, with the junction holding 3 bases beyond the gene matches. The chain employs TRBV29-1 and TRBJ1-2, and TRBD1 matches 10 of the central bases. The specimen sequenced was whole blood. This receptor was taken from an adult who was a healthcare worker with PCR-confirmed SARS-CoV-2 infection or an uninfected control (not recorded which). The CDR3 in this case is CSARDRGYGYTF. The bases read TGCAGCGCACGGGACAGGGGCTATGGCTACACCTTC.